This T cell receptor (beta chain) was found in a study of beta chain features in type 1 diabetes. Whole-study findings and limits: Type 1 diabetes patients had TCRB CDR3s that were shorter (moderately but significantly so) in all four CD4+ subsets. cDNA-based sequencing might over-represent cells highly expressing TCR.

This clone turned up a few times. Its antigen remains unknown. Of the isolated RNA, all was reverse transcribed, and so the sequenced material was expressed TCRB transcripts. Only in-frame clones appear in the TCRdb table, and some are missing; sequencing was by immunoSEQ multiplex PCR. The top ten clones hold about 1% of a sample with nearly 350,000 clones, roughly 8.8% of them seen once. The source is a man aged 30 to 45 with type 1 diabetes. The sample taken for sequencing was central memory CD4+ T cells from blood.

The CDR3 region is CASRSGTANSPLHF. The CDR3 coding sequence is TGTGCCAGCAGGAGCGGGACAGCTAATTCACCCCTCCACTTT. The chain uses TRBV6-5 and TRBJ1-6; 7 positions agree with TRBD1. The CDR3 length is 14 residues. After removal of 6 bases from V and 6 bases from J, the junction contained 5 bases not matched to a gene. Looked up from germline, CDR1 is MNHEY and CDR2 is SVGAGI.